This TCR beta chain is from a study of tumor and adjacent non-tumor tissue in lung cancer. General study results and limits: Normal lung showed higher cumulative top 100 clone frequency than tumor.

This sample's RNA came from whole unsorted tissue. A modified ARM-PCR protocol with three rounds of nested PCR amplified TCRbeta. In TCRdb, the multiplex PCR reads were re-called with MiXCR into one record per CDR3 protein. The sample records 91,000 or so distinct CDR3 sequences, around 71% being singletons. This clonotype has a handful of counts. The antigen is undetermined. A single base separates this from a much larger clone, so it may be a read error. The sequence came from a man aged 60-69 years with non-small cell lung cancer. Input material: lung tumor tissue.

In DNA, the CDR3 is TGTGTCAGCAGCAGTGGACAATACAATGAAAAACTGTTTTTT. It translates to CVSSSGQYNEKLFF. The rearrangement links TRBV6-1 to TRBJ1-4, with D possibly matching TRBD1 (5 bases). Germline V gene sequence: CDR1 MNHNS, CDR2 SASEGT. The CDR3 covers 14 residues.